The next 15 T cell receptor beta chains were all read from a single sample in a study of T cells after yellow fever vaccination. TCRdb reprocessed the 5' RACE reads with MiXCR, giving one entry per CDR3 protein. The sample lists about 94,000 distinct CDR3 sequences, approximately 9% seen once, with about 15% in the top ten. Sequencing used CD8+ T cells not binding an NS4B(214-222) dextramer, sorted from PBMCs, obtained less than 18 days after the first yellow fever vaccination. The source is a man aged 18 to 29 who received the YFV17D yellow fever vaccine.

In its sample, this clonotype was seen many times. This chain uses TRBV6-4 with TRBJ2-1; 8 nucleotides line up with TRBD2. The CDR3 sequence is 13 residues long. CDR1 MRHNA and CDR2 SNTAGT come from the germline V gene. V lost 5 bases, J lost 5 bases, and 2 bases stayed unmatched. CDR3 region: CASSPTSDNEQFF. The DNA of the CDR3 is TGTGCCAGCAGTCCGACTAGCGACAATGAGCAGTTCTTC.

V usage is TRBV20-1 and J usage is TRBJ2-7; 9 bases match TRBD1. Trimming removed 5 bases from V and 3 bases from J; junction bases left unmatched: 8. CDR3 size: 14 residues. Germline CDR1 and CDR2: DFQATT and SNEGSKA (reference sequence). The chain's CDR3 is CSAQTRTGDYEQYF. DNA of the CDR3: TGCAGTGCTCAGACAAGGACAGGGGACTACGAGCAGTACTTC.

This clonotype has just a few counts. The J gene is TRBJ2-5, the V gene TRBV4-3; 8 bases are a match to TRBD1. The trim removed 3 bases at V and 3 bases at J, leaving 6 bases unmatched. CDR1 is LGHNA and CDR2 is YSLEER in the germline V gene. This CDR3 spans 15 amino acids. The CDR3 coding sequence is TGCGCCAGCAGCCAGGACAGGGTATCCAAAGAGACCCAGTACTTC. Its protein product is CASSQDRVSKETQYF.

The chain joins TRBV29-1 to TRBJ1-1; D call uncertain. Between the trimmed V and J ends, which lost 1 base and 3 bases, there was a span of 12 bases. The CDR3 has 14 residues. The germline gives CDR1 SQVTM, CDR2 ANQGSEA. The chain's CDR3 is CSVEVALGYTEAFF. In nucleotides, the CDR3 is TGCAGCGTTGAAGTCGCCTTAGGGTACACTGAAGCTTTCTTT. The full variable domain, with the rest looked up from reference TRBV29-1 and TRBJ1-1, is SAVISQKPSRDICQRGTSLTIQCQVDSQVTMMFWYRQQPGQSLTLIATANQGSEATYESGFVIDKFPISRPNLTFSTLTVSNMSPEDSSIYLCSVEVALGYTEAFFGQGTRLTVV.

This clonotype was observed a handful of times. CDR3 nucleotide sequence: TGTGCCAGTAGTATACTGGGTAACACTGAAGCTTTCTTT. The encoded protein is CASSILGNTEAFF. The V call is TRBV19, the J call TRBJ1-1; D remains ambiguous. The V and J ends lost 2 bases and 2 bases respectively, with 6 bases between them. This CDR3 has 13 amino acids. Looked up from germline, CDR1 is LNHDA and CDR2 is SQIVND (reference sequence).

The CDR3 loop is CASSLWSGPNHEQYF. DNA for the CDR3: TGTGCCAGCAGCTTGTGGTCAGGGCCCAACCACGAGCAGTACTTC. V and J are TRBV5-5 and TRBJ2-7, with D possibly matching TRBD1 (5 bases). CDR3 length: 15 amino acids. The germline V and J ends were trimmed by 1 base and 5 bases, with 16 bases remaining between them. The germline V gene encodes CDR1 SGHKS and CDR2 YYEKEE (reference sequence).

There are a few counts of this clonotype. V usage is TRBV5-1 and J usage is TRBJ2-3; the D gene is possibly TRBD2 (5 bases). The V end was cut by 2 bases, the J end by 2 bases, with 9 bases between. The CDR3 totals 14 residues. Germline V gene sequence: CDR1 SGHRS, CDR2 YFSETQ. CDR3 amino acids: CASSLADPTDTQYF. CDR3 DNA sequence: TGCGCCAGCAGCTTAGCGGATCCCACAGATACGCAGTATTTT.

V gene TRBV5-6 combines with J gene TRBJ2-5; the match to TRBD2 covers 12 bases. This CDR3 has 20 amino acids. Germline-derived CDR1 and CDR2 are SGHDT and YYEEEE. V dropped 2 bases and J dropped 2; count of bases not matched to a gene: 16. CDR3 nucleotide sequence: TGTGCCAGCAGCTTACTTTTCAAGACTAGCGGGGGAGAATTTCAAGAGACCCAGTACTTC. Translated, it gives CASSLLFKTSGGEFQETQYF.

This clonotype has just a few counts. This chain links TRBV24-1 with TRBJ2-1; D is possibly TRBD2 (6 bases). Germline lookup yields CDR1 KGHDR and CDR2 SFDVKD. This CDR3 is 16 amino acids long. V shed 2 bases and J shed 8 bases, with 18 bases lying between them. The CDR3 sequence: CATSDWDSPGIYEQFF. CDR3 coding DNA: TGTGCCACCAGTGATTGGGACTCCCCCGGGATTTATGAGCAGTTCTTC.

The CDR3 here is CASSTSGGPYNEQFF. The CDR3 DNA reads TGTGCCAGCAGCACTAGCGGGGGGCCTTACAATGAGCAGTTCTTC. The V and J genes are TRBV7-6 and TRBJ2-1; 12 bases are a match to TRBD2. The CDR3 loop spans 15 amino acids. The V gene's germline CDR1 is SGHVS and CDR2 FNYEAQ. V gave up 5 bases and J gave up 4 bases; unmatched junction bases: 3.

V gene TRBV4-1 combines with J gene TRBJ2-7; tentative D call: TRBD2 (5 bases). V lost 4 bases and J lost 2, with 12 bases in between. Germline assignment: CDR1 MGHRA and CDR2 YSYEKL. CDR3 size: 14 residues. The CDR3, as DNA: TGCGCCAGCAGCCCCCAGGTGGGAGCCTACGAGCAGTACTTC. Translation: CASSPQVGAYEQYF.

In this sample, this clonotype turned up a few times. V is TRBV7-8 and J is TRBJ2-5, with 11 positions matching TRBD2. Germline V gene sequence: CDR1 SGHVS, CDR2 FQNEAQ. This CDR3 region has 18 residues. V gave up 5 bases and J gave up 1 base; unmatched junction bases: 12. This chain's CDR3 is CASSHNLAGGTVQETQYF. The CDR3 DNA reads TGTGCCAGCAGCCATAACCTAGCGGGGGGCACAGTCCAAGAGACCCAGTACTTC.

This rearrangement joins TRBV11-2 to TRBJ2-5; the D is unclear. V was trimmed by 1 base and J by 4 bases, leaving 7 bases between them. Per germline, CDR1 SGHAT and CDR2 FQNNGV. This CDR3 comprises 13 residues. CDR3 in DNA: TGTGCCAGCAGCTTAGTTCCCCGAGAGACCCAGTACTTC. This translates into CASSLVPRETQYF.

This clonotype was detected only a few times. The gene calls are TRBV6-5 and TRBJ1-2; D gene ambiguous. The length of the CDR3 is 11 residues. Germline V CDR1 and CDR2: MNHEY, SVGAGI. Trimming pared 8 bases from V and 6 bases from J, leaving 10 bases between. CDR3 in DNA: TGTGCCAGCTTCGGGAGGGATGGCTACACCTTC. Translated, it gives CASFGRDGYTF.

This clonotype was seen a few times. This sequence joins TRBV29-1 and TRBJ2-5; 7 bases line up with TRBD1. Germline values: CDR1 SQVTM, CDR2 ANQGSEA. V lost 7 bases, J lost 0 bases, and 11 bases stayed unmatched. The CDR3 runs to 15 residues. The CDR3 DNA follows: TGCAGCGGCATCCCCACGACAGGGTACCAAGAGACCCAGTACTTC. This codes for CSGIPTTGYQETQYF. Filled out from reference TRBV29-1 and TRBJ2-5, the complete variable domain reads SAVISQKPSRDICQRGTSLTIQCQVDSQVTMMFWYRQQPGQSLTLIATANQGSEATYESGFVIDKFPISRPNLTFSTLTVSNMSPEDSSIYLCSGIPTTGYQETQYFGPGTRLLVL.